This is a list of T cell receptor beta chains from one sample in a study of vaccination and CD4 T cells after COVID-19. TCRdb redid the calling of the PCR reads with MiXCR, one entry per CDR3 protein. This sample yields about 21,000 distinct CDR3 sequences, of which 35% to 40% are seen a single time; around 18% belongs to the top ten. No antigens are known for them. The source material was CD4+ T cells from blood, cultured in vitro, sampled before SARS-CoV-2 vaccination. These receptors all come from a human donor who received a COVID-19 vaccine. Each CDR3 is given without its conserved first and last residue. Some rows have no size entry. The others give once, few or many, or a class for an expanded clone.

size: few
V: TRBV6-1
CDR3: ASSRTPKDTQY

size: -
V: TRBV10-3
CDR3: AISRQDGQPQH

size: -
V: TRBV28
CDR3: ASRYTDTQY

size: -
V: TRBV20-1
CDR3: SAYGGSEAF

size: -
V: TRBV5-6
CDR3: ASSLGQYNSPLH

size: -
V: TRBV30
CDR3: AWKWIEGLAEAF

size: -
V: TRBV25-1
CDR3: ASSTNVSPLH

size: -
V: TRBV18
CDR3: ASSPRGTDNSPLH

size: few
V: TRBV12-3/TRBV12-4
CDR3: ASSFARAHNYGYT

size: few
V: TRBV21-1
CDR3: ASSKGTATNTGELF

size: few
V: TRBV7-8
CDR3: ASSLGGHDGYT

size: few
V: TRBV12-3/TRBV12-4
CDR3: ASSLGQGAYGYT

size: -
V: TRBV12-3/TRBV12-4
CDR3: ASSLIRVREDEQF

size: once
V: TRBV4-2
CDR3: ASSLRLAGGRAGELF

size: -
V: TRBV18
CDR3: ASSPPSGTGELF

size: once
V: TRBV18
CDR3: ASSLANLHGYT

size: few
V: TRBV5-6
CDR3: ASSRRTALNTGELF

size: -
V: TRBV20-1
CDR3: SAIRTAGDNSPLH

size: -
V: TRBV5-6
CDR3: ASSFGTGGNQPQH

size: -
V: TRBV6-2/TRBV6-3
CDR3: ASRALGEGDTQY

size: -
V: TRBV7-9
CDR3: ASSLLAGDTGELF

size: -
V: TRBV21-1
CDR3: ASRGDRAHNSPLH

size: few
V: TRBV2
CDR3: ASRDRQVGTQY

size: few
V: TRBV7-6
CDR3: ASSLGPRAGNTEAF

size: -
V: TRBV20-1
CDR3: SAREGVDQPQH

size: few
V: TRBV7-9
CDR3: ASSLAGIYGYT

size: -
V: TRBV6-1
CDR3: ASSPPGTRNYEQY

size: -
V: TRBV19
CDR3: ASSTGQYGYT

size: few
V: TRBV7-6
CDR3: ASSSLGRGGVYGYT

size: -
V: TRBV24-1
CDR3: ATSSSGGETQY

size: few
V: TRBV6-1
CDR3: ASSLGTRTYEQY

size: -
V: TRBV10-1
CDR3: ASSVGGRTDTQY

size: -
V: TRBV4-2
CDR3: ASSLSTSGGRETQY

size: -
V: TRBV6-1
CDR3: ASSVYRTSGGKNEQF

size: few
V: TRBV6-5
CDR3: ASSYPRRDRVYSNQPQH

size: -
V: TRBV7-6
CDR3: ASSTYRDRGQETQY

size: -
V: TRBV11-2
CDR3: ASSFGVNVNYGYT

size: -
V: TRBV12-3/TRBV12-4
CDR3: ASSKAPGGNTIY

size: -
V: TRBV20-1
CDR3: SARFAGTSVNNEQF

size: few
V: TRBV11-2
CDR3: ASSLDRGSQETQY

size: -
V: TRBV24-1
CDR3: ATSDWSQGSSSYNEQF

size: -
V: TRBV25-1
CDR3: ASSEDPGLEKLF

size: -
V: TRBV18
CDR3: ASSPLVGTGGSETQY

size: -
V: TRBV5-1
CDR3: ASSQGLAANTGELF

size: few
V: TRBV25-1
CDR3: ASSGRRRYNYGYT

size: -
V: TRBV7-6
CDR3: ASSPLAPPSPLH

size: -
V: TRBV20-1
CDR3: SATSRAVPDTQY

size: few
V: TRBV5-1
CDR3: ASSLETGNTEAF

size: -
V: TRBV5-1
CDR3: ASSYRVSGDNEQF

size: -
V: TRBV27
CDR3: ASSFRPNTEAF

size: -
V: TRBV29-1
CDR3: SGGQGSTDTQY

size: -
V: TRBV19
CDR3: ATSPGPREGYT

size: few
V: TRBV7-9
CDR3: ASSGALLFEDGYT

size: -
V: TRBV4-1
CDR3: ASSQGILRRTTNYGYT

size: few
V: TRBV7-9
CDR3: ASSRQGTGNTIY

size: -
V: TRBV15
CDR3: ATSRDLADSYEQY

size: few
V: TRBV12-3/TRBV12-4
CDR3: ASSRRIDRVGELF

size: -
V: TRBV6-1
CDR3: ASRDRTYGYT

size: few
V: TRBV7-3
CDR3: ASSPTPGLAGGTQY